What follows are 30 T cell receptor beta chains derived from one specimen sequenced in a study of beta chain features in type 1 diabetes. Overall study findings and caveats: All four CD4+ subsets from Type 1 diabetes patients carried moderately but significantly shorter TCRB CDR3s.

No antigen has been assigned to these receptors. Reverse transcribing all isolated RNA meant expressed TCRB transcripts were sequenced. Profiling relied on immunoSEQ multiplex PCR, and the TCRdb table lists in-frame clones only, not all of them. The data hold 330,000 or so clones, with approximately 12% observed a single time. Sequencing used naive CD4+ T cells from blood. These receptors were obtained from a woman between 18 and 29 years old with type 1 diabetes.

J is TRBJ1-2 and V is TRBV2; the match to TRBD1 covers 8 bases. The ends lost 5 bases at V and 7 bases at J; junction bases unmatched: 6. Germline V gene lookup returns CDR1 SNHLY and CDR2 FYNNEI. The CDR3 totals 13 residues. The CDR3 region has the DNA TGTGCCAGCAGTTCAGCAGGGGGCGGTGGCTACACCTTC. It specifies CASSSAGGGGYTF.

This clone showed up just a few times. The V and J genes are TRBV25-1 and TRBJ1-1, with TRBD1 matching over 7 bases. CDR1 MGHDK and CDR2 SYGVNS come from the germline V gene. V gave up 5 bases and J gave up 8 bases; unmatched junction bases: 11. The CDR3 contains 14 residues. CDR3 loop: CASSSRGRNPEAFF. The CDR3 DNA reads TGTGCCAGCAGTTCTAGGGGGCGAAACCCCGAAGCTTTCTTT.

V usage is TRBV7-2 and J usage is TRBJ2-3; 12 nucleotides line up with TRBD2. V shed 5 bases, J shed 5 bases, and the junction held 11 bases outside the gene matches. This CDR3 has 17 residues. Germline loops: CDR1 SGHTA, CDR2 FQGNSA. CDR3 sequence: CASSGRSTSGGQDTQYF. The CDR3 DNA is TGTGCCAGCAGCGGCCGTAGTACTAGCGGGGGGCAAGATACGCAGTATTTT. Complete variable domain (other parts from reference TRBV7-2 and TRBJ2-3): GAGVSQSPSNKVTEKGKDVELRCDPISGHTALYWYRQSLGQGLEFLIYFQGNSAPDKSGLPSDRFSAERTGGSVSTLTIQRTQQEDSAVYLCASSGRSTSGGQDTQYFGPGTRLTVL.

This clone was observed a handful of times. This chain links TRBV14 with TRBJ2-1; D gene unclear. The CDR3 sequence is 12 residues long. V was clipped by 1 base and J by 8 bases, with 6 bases between them. Per the germline V gene, CDR1 is SGHDN and CDR2 is FVKESK. For the CDR3, the DNA is TGTGCCAGCAGCCAAGCGCACTATGAGCAGTTCTTC. It yields the protein CASSQAHYEQFF.

The chain has TRBV30 and TRBJ2-2; 7 bases agree with TRBD1. The CDR3 consists of 16 residues. Germline assignment: CDR1 GTSNPN and CDR2 SVGIG (reference sequence). Germline trimming cut 2 bases from V and 1 base from J; bases unmatched to any gene: 7. CDR3 coding DNA: TGTGCCTGGAGTAGATCGACAGGGCTGAACACCGGGGAGCTGTTTTTT. Protein sequence: CAWSRSTGLNTGELFF.

This clone was detected a few times. Relative to the germline gene, one junction end is altered; a read error may explain this. The genes are TRBV18 and TRBJ2-7, with 8 bases aligning to TRBD2. The CDR3 runs to 15 residues. CDR1 and CDR2 from the germline V gene are KGHSH and LQKENI. The CDR3 region is CASSPLAVSSYEQYF. The CDR3 bases are TGTGCCAGCTCCCCACTAGCGGTTAGCTCCTACGAGCAGTACTTC.

This clone was found a few times. The rearrangement uses TRBV18 and TRBJ1-5; 9 bases align to TRBD1. The ends lost 3 bases at V and 6 bases at J; junction bases unmatched: 6. The CDR3 totals 15 residues. CDR1 KGHSH and CDR2 LQKENI come from the germline V gene. As DNA, the CDR3 is TGTGCCAGCTCACCCGGGGACAGGGATAGTCAGCCCCAGCATTTT. Translating it yields CASSPGDRDSQPQHF.

The chain recombines TRBV5-1 with TRBJ2-1; 11 bases match TRBD2. The CDR3 is made up of 15 amino acids. Germline values: CDR1 SGHRS, CDR2 YFSETQ. V trimming: 5 bases; J trimming: 7 bases; junction bases outside the gene matches: 8. DNA for the CDR3: TGCGCCAGCAGTAGGATAGCGGGGGGGCAGAATGAGCAGTTCTTC. Its translation: CASSRIAGGQNEQFF.

The J gene is TRBJ2-7, the V gene TRBV7-9; D is possibly TRBD1 (6 bases). Germline CDR1 SEHNR, CDR2 FQNEAQ (reference sequence). This CDR3 spans 15 amino acids. The V end was cut by 5 bases, the J end by 2 bases, with 16 bases between. The CDR3 reads CASSLGQPPTYEQYF. The CDR3 DNA reads TGTGCCAGCAGCCTCGGACAGCCGCCCACCTACGAGCAGTACTTC.

The chain combines TRBV14 with TRBJ2-3; 7 bases are shared with TRBD1. The ends lost 0 bases at V and 4 bases at J; junction bases unmatched: 10. The CDR3 sequence is 17 residues long. Germline CDR1 is SGHDN and CDR2 is FVKESK. The CDR3 loop is CASSQDHGTAGADTQYF. CDR3 in DNA: TGTGCCAGCAGCCAAGATCATGGGACAGCCGGGGCAGATACGCAGTATTTT. The variable domain in full, completed from reference TRBV14 and TRBJ2-3, reads EAGVTQFPSHSVIEKGQTVTLRCDPISGHDNLYWYRRVMGKEIKFLLHFVKESKQDESGMPNNRFLAERTGGTYSTLKVQPAELEDSGVYFCASSQDHGTAGADTQYFGPGTRLTVL.

Remarks on this clone: This specimen includes other DNA sequences encoding the same CDR3. This chain uses TRBV30 with TRBJ1-2; D unclear. The germline V gene has CDR1 GTSNPN and CDR2 SVGIG (reference sequence). The germline V and J ends were trimmed by 0 bases and 5 bases, with 7 bases remaining between them. CDR3 size: 12 residues. The CDR3 region has the DNA TGTGCCTGGAGTGTACACCCGTATGGCTACACCTTC. Residues: CAWSVHPYGYTF.

This chain connects TRBV4-1 to TRBJ1-1; D gene ambiguous. Germline V lookup: CDR1 MGHRA, CDR2 YSYEKL. The CDR3 consists of 14 residues. The V and J ends lost 2 bases and 5 bases respectively, with 12 bases between them. CDR3 amino acids: CASSQIGRVTEAFF. CDR3 bases: TGCGCCAGCAGCCAAATCGGGCGGGTTACTGAAGCTTTCTTT.

There are a few counts of this clone. The chain joins TRBV6-5 to TRBJ2-5, with 9 bases identical to TRBD1. CDR1 and CDR2 from the germline V gene are MNHEY and SVGAGI. V trimming: 2 bases; J trimming: 5 bases; junction bases outside the gene matches: 3. The CDR3 spans 14 residues. In DNA form, the CDR3 reads TGTGCCAGCAGTTACGGGACAGGGAAGGAGACCCAGTACTTC. Protein sequence: CASSYGTGKETQYF.

This clone was seen more than once but under ten times. CDR3 sequence (DNA): TGTGCCTGGAGTGTCGGGGCGGGAAGCTCCTACAATGAGCAGTTCTTC. Protein product: CAWSVGAGSSYNEQFF. The chain combines TRBV30 with TRBJ2-1; D is perhaps TRBD2 (6 bases). The CDR3 length is 16 residues. Germline V gives CDR1 GTSNPN, CDR2 SVGIG (reference sequence). V lost 0 bases, J lost 0 bases, and 12 bases lay in between.

The rearrangement uses TRBV9 and TRBJ2-3, with 7 bases lining up with TRBD2. In germline, CDR1 is SGDLS, CDR2 YYNGEE. With V trimmed by 0 bases and J by 3 bases, 7 bases remained unmatched. This CDR3 has 16 residues. DNA for the CDR3: TGTGCCAGCAGCGTAGAGTCCGGGGGAGGGACAGATACGCAGTATTTT. Protein: CASSVESGGGTDTQYF.

This clone was detected only a few times. This chain uses TRBV2 with TRBJ1-2, with 9 positions matching TRBD1. Germline V gene data show CDR1 as SNHLY and CDR2 as FYNNEI. V lost 8 bases and J lost 4; bases outside the gene matches: 5. The CDR3 extends over 13 amino acids. CDR3 protein: CASRTGDGYGYTF. DNA of the CDR3: TGTGCCAGCCGGACAGGGGATGGCTATGGCTACACCTTC.

In this sample, this clone turned up a few times. The V and J genes are TRBV7-2 and TRBJ2-7, with 7 nucleotides matching TRBD1. Trimming took 3 bases from V and 1 from J; bases not matched to a gene: 3. Germline loops: CDR1 SGHTA, CDR2 FQGNSA. CDR3 size: 14 residues. CDR3 nucleotide sequence: TGTGCCAGCAGCTTGGACAGGAGGTCCTACGAGCAGTACTTC. This sequence encodes CASSLDRRSYEQYF.

The chain is built from TRBV9 and TRBJ1-1; TRBD1 might be the D (6 bases). V was shortened by 4 bases and J by 1 base, with 14 bases between the two germline ends. Germline V gives CDR1 SGDLS, CDR2 YYNGEE. CDR3 length: 15 amino acids. CDR3 region: CASSPSRQANTEAFF. In nucleotides, the CDR3 is TGTGCCAGCAGCCCAAGTAGACAGGCGAACACTGAAGCTTTCTTT.

This sequence joins TRBV6-1 and TRBJ2-7, with 8 bases lining up with TRBD1. J gave up 3 bases and V 5 bases, and 6 bases lay outside the gene matches. Germline CDR1 is MNHNS and CDR2 is SASEGT. This CDR3 contains 14 residues. The CDR3 spells CASSRQGSNYEQYF. In nucleotides, the CDR3 is TGTGCCAGCAGTCGACAGGGGTCGAACTACGAGCAGTACTTC.

The CDR3 region has the DNA TGTGCAGGCGGGAGGGGCTCCTACAATGAGCAGTTCTTC. Translation gives CAGGRGSYNEQFF. V is TRBV30 and J is TRBJ2-1; 9 bases agree with TRBD2. Germline V CDR1 and CDR2: GTSNPN, SVGIG (reference sequence). The CDR3 has 13 residues.

The gene calls are TRBV7-2 and TRBJ1-2; D unresolved. Germline V gene lookup returns CDR1 SGHTA and CDR2 FQGNSA. The germline V and J ends were trimmed by 1 base and 0 bases, with 9 bases remaining between them. The CDR3 length is 15 residues. CDR3 loop: CASSLEAIANYGYTF. The CDR3 DNA sequence: TGTGCCAGCAGCTTAGAAGCGATAGCTAACTATGGCTACACCTTC.

The rearrangement links TRBV18 to TRBJ2-1, with TRBD2 identical over 7 bases. The germline gives CDR1 KGHSH, CDR2 LQKENI. The CDR3 is 15 residues long. The V gene end was trimmed by 0 bases and the J gene end by 5 bases; junction bases not matched to a gene: 4. The CDR3 loop reads CASSPPSGTDNEQFF. The CDR3 nucleotides read TGTGCCAGCTCACCACCGAGCGGGACCGACAATGAGCAGTTCTTC.

This clone was seen a few times. Here the CDR3 DNA reads TGTGCCAGCAGTTCGACCGGGACAGGTTCCGAGCAGTACTTC. This encodes CASSSTGTGSEQYF. This rearrangement joins TRBV28 to TRBJ2-7, with TRBD1 matching over 8 bases. Germline CDR1 and CDR2: MDHEN and SYDVKM. This CDR3 is built from 14 residues. The V and J ends lost 4 bases and 6 bases, in that order; junction bases with no gene match: 8. Looking up the rest from reference TRBV28 and TRBJ2-7 gives the full variable domain: DVKVTQSSRYLVKRTGEKVFLECVQDMDHENMFWYRQDPGLGLRLIYFSYDVKMKEKGDIPEGYSVSREKKERFSLILESASTNQTSMYLCASSSTGTGSEQYFGPGTRLTVT.

This clone was recorded a few times. CDR3 in amino acids: CATPTGGIDTQYF. The CDR3 DNA reads as TGTGCCACCCCGACAGGGGGGATTGATACGCAGTATTTT. This chain links TRBV2 with TRBJ2-3; 9 positions agree with TRBD1. Germline V gene sequence: CDR1 SNHLY, CDR2 FYNNEI. The CDR3 is 13 residues long. Trimming cost V 10 bases and J 6 bases; bases outside gene matches: 8.

This chain uses TRBV2 with TRBJ1-2; D is unclear. Germline assignment: CDR1 SNHLY and CDR2 FYNNEI. V lost 5 bases, J lost 4 bases, and 11 bases lay in between. The length of the CDR3 is 13 residues. CDR3 coding DNA: TGTGCCAGCAGTCCGGACGGGAGCTATGGCTACACCTTC. Translation gives CASSPDGSYGYTF.

The rearrangement joins TRBV7-2 to TRBJ2-4; possible D gene TRBD2, 5 bases. V was shortened by 0 bases and J by 8 bases, with 11 bases between the two germline ends. CDR3 size: 14 residues. Looked up from germline, CDR1 is SGHTA and CDR2 is FQGNSA. Written as DNA, the CDR3 is TGTGCCAGCAGCTTAGCGACCCTCGGGGACATTCAGTACTTC. The encoded protein is CASSLATLGDIQYF.

The rearrangement uses TRBV28 and TRBJ2-1; 9 positions match TRBD2. This CDR3 region has 16 residues. From germline, CDR1 is MDHEN and CDR2 SYDVKM. After removal of 6 bases from V and 6 bases from J, the junction contained 12 bases not matched to a gene. The CDR3 is CASSESGRPASNEQFF. The CDR3 region has the DNA TGTGCCAGCAGCGAGAGCGGGAGGCCCGCTTCCAATGAGCAGTTCTTC.

The CDR3 DNA reads as TGTGCCAGCAGTTTAAGGGGACAGATCCAAGAGACCCAGTACTTC. This gives the protein CASSLRGQIQETQYF. The genes are TRBV28 and TRBJ2-5, with 7 bases matching TRBD1. V dropped 2 bases and J dropped 1; count of bases not matched to a gene: 4. Per the germline V gene, CDR1 is MDHEN and CDR2 is SYDVKM. This CDR3 contains 15 residues.

The chain joins TRBV2 to TRBJ1-2, with a tentative D call TRBD1 (6 bases). Germline V lookup: CDR1 SNHLY, CDR2 FYNNEI. The CDR3 is 13 residues long. Trimming stripped 8 bases from V and 8 bases from J, with 18 bases between. The CDR3 region has the DNA TGTGCCAGCGAACCGGGGGGCGGTCGGGGCTACACCTTC. Translation: CASEPGGGRGYTF.

V gene TRBV6-5 combines with J gene TRBJ1-1, with D perhaps matching TRBD1 (6 bases). Germline CDR1 MNHEY, CDR2 SVGAGI. The CDR3 runs to 14 residues. V shed 6 bases and J shed 1 base, with 12 bases lying between them. The CDR3 DNA is TGTGCCAGCAGCTCTTGGGGACAGAACACTGAAGCTTTCTTT. Amino acids: CASSSWGQNTEAFF.